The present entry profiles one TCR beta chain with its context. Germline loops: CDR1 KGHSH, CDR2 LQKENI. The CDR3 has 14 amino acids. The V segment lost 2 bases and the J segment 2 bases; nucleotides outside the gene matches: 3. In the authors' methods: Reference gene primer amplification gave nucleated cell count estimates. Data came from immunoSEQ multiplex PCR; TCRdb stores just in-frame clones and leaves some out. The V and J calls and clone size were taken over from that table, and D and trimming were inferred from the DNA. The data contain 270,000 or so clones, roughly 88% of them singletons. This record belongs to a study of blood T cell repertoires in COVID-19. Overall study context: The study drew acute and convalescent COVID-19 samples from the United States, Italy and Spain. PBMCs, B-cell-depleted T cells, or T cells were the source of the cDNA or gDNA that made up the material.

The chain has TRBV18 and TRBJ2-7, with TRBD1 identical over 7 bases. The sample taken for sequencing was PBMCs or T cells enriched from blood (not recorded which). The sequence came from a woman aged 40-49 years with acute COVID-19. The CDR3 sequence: CASSPGRGTYEQYF. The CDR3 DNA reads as TGTGCCAGCTCACCAGGCAGGGGGACCTACGAGCAGTACTTC.